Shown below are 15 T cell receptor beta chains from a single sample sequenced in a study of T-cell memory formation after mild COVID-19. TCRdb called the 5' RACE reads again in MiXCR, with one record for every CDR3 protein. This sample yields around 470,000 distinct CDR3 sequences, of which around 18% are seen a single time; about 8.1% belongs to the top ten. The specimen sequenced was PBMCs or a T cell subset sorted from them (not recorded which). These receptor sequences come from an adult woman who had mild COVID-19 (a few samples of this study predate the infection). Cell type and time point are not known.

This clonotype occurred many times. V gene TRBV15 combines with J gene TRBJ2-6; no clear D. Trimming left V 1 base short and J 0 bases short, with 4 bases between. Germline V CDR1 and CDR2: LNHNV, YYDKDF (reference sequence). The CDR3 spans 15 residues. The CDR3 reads CATSRATSGANVLTF. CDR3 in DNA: TGTGCCACCAGCAGAGCCACCTCTGGGGCCAACGTCCTGACTTTC.

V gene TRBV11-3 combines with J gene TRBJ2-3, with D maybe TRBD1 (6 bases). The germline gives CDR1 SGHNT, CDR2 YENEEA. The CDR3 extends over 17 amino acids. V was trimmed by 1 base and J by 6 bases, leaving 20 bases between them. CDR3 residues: CASSLVVSLGTQDTQYF. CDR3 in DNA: TGTGCCAGCAGCTTAGTTGTCAGTTTGGGGACACAGGATACGCAGTATTTT.

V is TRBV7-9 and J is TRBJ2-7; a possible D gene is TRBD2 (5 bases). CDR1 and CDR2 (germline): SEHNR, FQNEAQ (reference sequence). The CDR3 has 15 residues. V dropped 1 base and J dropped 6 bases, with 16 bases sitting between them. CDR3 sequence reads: CASSLGVGASTEQYF. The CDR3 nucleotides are TGTGCCAGCAGCTTAGGGGTGGGAGCGAGCACCGAGCAGTACTTC.

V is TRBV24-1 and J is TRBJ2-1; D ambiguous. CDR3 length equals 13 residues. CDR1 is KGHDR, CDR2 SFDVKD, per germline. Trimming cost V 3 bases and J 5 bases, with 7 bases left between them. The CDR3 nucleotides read TGTGCCACCAGTGATCGTCCGGACAATGAGCAGTTCTTC. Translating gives CATSDRPDNEQFF.

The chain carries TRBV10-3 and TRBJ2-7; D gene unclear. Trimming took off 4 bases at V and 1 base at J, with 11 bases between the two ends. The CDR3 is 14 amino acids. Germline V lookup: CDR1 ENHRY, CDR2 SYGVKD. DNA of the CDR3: TGTGCCATCAGTGCCACCGACCCGTCCTACGAGCAGTACTTC. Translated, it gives CAISATDPSYEQYF.

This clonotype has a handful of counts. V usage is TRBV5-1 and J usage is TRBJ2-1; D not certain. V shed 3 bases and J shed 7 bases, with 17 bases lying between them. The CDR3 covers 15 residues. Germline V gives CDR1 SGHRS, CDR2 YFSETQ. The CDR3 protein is CASSWYEPPSNEQFF. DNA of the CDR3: TGCGCCAGCAGCTGGTATGAGCCCCCGAGTAATGAGCAGTTCTTC. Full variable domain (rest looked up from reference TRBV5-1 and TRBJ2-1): KAGVTQTPRYLIKTRGQQVTLSCSPISGHRSVSWYQQTPGQGLQFLFEYFSETQRNKGNFPGRFSGRQFSNSRSEMNVSTLELGDSALYLCASSWYEPPSNEQFFGPGTRLTVL.

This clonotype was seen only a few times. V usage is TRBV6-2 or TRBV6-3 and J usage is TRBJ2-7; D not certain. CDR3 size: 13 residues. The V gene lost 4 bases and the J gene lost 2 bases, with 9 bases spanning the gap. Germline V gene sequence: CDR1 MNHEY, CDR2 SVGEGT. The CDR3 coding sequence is TGTGCCAGCAGTTCGCTACAGACCTACGAGCAGTACTTC. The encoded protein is CASSSLQTYEQYF.

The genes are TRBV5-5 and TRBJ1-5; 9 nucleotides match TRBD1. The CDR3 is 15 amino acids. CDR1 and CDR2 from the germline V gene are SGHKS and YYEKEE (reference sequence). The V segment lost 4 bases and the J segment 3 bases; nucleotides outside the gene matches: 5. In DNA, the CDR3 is TGTGCCAGCAGCGGAGGGGACAGGGACAATCAGCCCCAGCATTTT. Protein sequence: CASSGGDRDNQPQHF.

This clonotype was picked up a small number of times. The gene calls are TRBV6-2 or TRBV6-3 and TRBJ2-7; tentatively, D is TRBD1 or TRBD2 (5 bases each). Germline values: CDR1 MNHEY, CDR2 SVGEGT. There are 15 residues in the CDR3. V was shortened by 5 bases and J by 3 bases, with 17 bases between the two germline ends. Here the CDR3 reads CASSATGTKIYEQYF. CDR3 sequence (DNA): TGTGCCAGCAGTGCCACCGGGACCAAGATCTACGAGCAGTACTTC.

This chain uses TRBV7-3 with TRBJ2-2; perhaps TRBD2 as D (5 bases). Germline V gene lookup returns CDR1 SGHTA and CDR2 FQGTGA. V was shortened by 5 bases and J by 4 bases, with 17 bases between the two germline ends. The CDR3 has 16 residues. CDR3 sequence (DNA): TGTGCCAGCAGCCGAACGCGACGAGGAGGCACCGGGGAGCTGTTTTTT. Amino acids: CASSRTRRGGTGELFF.

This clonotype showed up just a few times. CDR3 nucleotide sequence: TGTGCCAGCAGCCAAAGGGGGACCGGGAACACTGAAGCTTTCTTT. Its translation is CASSQRGTGNTEAFF. The chain uses TRBV3-1 and TRBJ1-1; a possible D gene is TRBD1 (6 bases). Germline values: CDR1 LGHDT, CDR2 YNNKEL (reference sequence). The length of the CDR3 is 15 residues. V gave up 2 bases and J gave up 1 base, with 11 bases separating them.

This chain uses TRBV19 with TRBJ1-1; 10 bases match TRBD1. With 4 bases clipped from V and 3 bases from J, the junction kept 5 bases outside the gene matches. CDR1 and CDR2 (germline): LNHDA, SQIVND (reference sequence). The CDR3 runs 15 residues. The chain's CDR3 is CASSRHGTGDTEAFF. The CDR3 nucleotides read TGTGCCAGTAGTAGGCACGGGACAGGGGACACTGAAGCTTTCTTT. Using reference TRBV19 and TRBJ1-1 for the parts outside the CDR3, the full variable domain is DGGITQSPKYLFRKEGQNVTLSCEQNLNHDAMYWYRQDPGQGLRLIYYSQIVNDFQKGDIAEGYSVSREKKESFPLTVTSAQKNPTAFYLCASSRHGTGDTEAFFGQGTRLTVV.

The CDR3 reads CASSFGGAAYEQYF. CDR3 in DNA: TGCGCCAGCAGCTTTGGGGGAGCGGCCTACGAGCAGTACTTC. The rearrangement uses TRBV5-1 and TRBJ2-7; TRBD1 or TRBD2 may be the D gene (5 bases each). The germline V and J ends were trimmed by 2 bases and 2 bases, with 11 bases remaining between them. The CDR3 extends over 14 amino acids. Germline assignment: CDR1 SGHRS and CDR2 YFSETQ.

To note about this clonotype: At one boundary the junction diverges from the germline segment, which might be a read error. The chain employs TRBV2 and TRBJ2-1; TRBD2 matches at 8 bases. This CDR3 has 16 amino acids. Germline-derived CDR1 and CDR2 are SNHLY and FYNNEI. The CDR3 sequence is CASRARGGSRYNEQFF. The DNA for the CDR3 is TGTGCAAGCAGAGCACGGGGGGGGTCACGTTACAATGAGCAGTTCTTC.

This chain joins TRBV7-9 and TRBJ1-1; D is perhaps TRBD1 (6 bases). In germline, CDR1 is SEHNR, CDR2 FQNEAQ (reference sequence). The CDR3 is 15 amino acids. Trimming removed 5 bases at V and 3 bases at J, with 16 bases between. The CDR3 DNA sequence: TGTGCCAGCAGCGATAACAGGGTGAGGGACACTGAAGCTTTCTTT. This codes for CASSDNRVRDTEAFF. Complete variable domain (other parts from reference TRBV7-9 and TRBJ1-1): DTGVSQNPRHKITKRGQNVTFRCDPISEHNRLYWYRQTLGQGPEFLTYFQNEAQLEKSRLLSDRFSAERPKGSFSTLEIQRTEQGDSAMYLCASSDNRVRDTEAFFGQGTRLTVV.